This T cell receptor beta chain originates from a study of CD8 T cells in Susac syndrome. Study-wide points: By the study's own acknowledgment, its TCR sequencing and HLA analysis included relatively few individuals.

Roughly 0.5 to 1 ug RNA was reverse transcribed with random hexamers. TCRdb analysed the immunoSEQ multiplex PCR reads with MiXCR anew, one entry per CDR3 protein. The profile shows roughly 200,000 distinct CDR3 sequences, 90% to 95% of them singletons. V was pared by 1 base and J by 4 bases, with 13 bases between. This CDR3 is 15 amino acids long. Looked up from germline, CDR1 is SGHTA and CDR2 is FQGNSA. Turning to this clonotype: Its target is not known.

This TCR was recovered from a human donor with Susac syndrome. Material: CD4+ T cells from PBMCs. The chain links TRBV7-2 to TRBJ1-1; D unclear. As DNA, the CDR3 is TGTGCCAGCAGCTTAGTGGTCAGGAGTGGCACTGAAGCTTTCTTT. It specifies CASSLVVRSGTEAFF.